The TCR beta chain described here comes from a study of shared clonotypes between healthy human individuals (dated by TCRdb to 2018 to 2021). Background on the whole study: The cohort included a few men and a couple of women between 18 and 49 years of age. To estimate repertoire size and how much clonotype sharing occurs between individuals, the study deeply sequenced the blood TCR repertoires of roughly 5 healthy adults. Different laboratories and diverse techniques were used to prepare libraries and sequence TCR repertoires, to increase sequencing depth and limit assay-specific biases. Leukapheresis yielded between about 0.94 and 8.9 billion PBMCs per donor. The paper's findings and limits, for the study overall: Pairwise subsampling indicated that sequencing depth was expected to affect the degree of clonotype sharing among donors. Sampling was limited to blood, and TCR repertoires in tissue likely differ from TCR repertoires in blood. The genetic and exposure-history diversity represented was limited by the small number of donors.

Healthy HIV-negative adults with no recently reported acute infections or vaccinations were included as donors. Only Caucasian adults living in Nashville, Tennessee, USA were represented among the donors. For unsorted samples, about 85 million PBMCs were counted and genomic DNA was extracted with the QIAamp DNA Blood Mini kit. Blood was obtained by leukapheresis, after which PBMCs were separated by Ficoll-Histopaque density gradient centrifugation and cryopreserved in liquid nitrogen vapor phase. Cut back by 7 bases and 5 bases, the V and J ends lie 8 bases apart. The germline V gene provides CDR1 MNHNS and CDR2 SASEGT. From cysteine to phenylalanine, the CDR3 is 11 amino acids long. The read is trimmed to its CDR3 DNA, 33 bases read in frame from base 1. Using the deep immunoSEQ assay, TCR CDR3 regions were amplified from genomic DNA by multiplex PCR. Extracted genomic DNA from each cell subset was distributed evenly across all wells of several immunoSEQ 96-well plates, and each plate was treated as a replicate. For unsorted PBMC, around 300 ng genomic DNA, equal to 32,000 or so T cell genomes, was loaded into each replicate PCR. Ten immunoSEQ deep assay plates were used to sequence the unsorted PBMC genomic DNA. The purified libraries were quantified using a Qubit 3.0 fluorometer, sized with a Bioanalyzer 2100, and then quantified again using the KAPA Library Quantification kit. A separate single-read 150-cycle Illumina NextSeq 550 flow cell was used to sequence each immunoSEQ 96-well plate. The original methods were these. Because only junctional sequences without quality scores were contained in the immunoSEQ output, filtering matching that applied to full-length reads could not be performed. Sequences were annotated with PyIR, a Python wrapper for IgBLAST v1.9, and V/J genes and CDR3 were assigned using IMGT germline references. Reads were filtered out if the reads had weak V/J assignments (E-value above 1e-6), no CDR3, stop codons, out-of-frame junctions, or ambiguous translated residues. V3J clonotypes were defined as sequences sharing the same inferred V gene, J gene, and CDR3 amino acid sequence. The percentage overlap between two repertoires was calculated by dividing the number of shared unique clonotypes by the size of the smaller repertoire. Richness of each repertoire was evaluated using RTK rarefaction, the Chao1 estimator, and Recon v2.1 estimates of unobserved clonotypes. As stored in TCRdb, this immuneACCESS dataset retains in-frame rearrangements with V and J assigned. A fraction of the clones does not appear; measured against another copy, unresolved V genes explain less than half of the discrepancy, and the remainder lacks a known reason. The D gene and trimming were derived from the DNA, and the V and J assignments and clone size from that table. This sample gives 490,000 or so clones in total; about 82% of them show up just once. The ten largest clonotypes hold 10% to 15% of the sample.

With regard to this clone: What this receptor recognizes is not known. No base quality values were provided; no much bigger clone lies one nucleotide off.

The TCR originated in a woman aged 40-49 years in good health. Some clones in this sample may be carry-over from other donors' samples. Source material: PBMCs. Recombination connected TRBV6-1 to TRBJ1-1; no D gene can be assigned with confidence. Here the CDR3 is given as CASNGDTEAFF. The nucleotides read TGTGCCAGCAATGGGGATACTGAAGCTTTCTTT.